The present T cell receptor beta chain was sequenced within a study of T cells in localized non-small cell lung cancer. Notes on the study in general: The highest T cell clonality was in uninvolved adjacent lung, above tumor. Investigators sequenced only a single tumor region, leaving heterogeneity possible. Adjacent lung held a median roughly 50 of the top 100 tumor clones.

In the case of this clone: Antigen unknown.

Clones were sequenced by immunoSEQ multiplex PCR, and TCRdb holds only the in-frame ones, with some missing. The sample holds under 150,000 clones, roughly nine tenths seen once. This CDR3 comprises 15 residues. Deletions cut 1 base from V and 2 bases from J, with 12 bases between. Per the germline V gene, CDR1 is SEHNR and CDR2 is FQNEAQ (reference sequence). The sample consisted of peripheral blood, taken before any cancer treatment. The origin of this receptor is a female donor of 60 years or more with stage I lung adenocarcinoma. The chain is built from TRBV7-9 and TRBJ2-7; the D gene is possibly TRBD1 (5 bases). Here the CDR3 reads CASSLGDSVPYEQYF. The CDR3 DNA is TGTGCCAGCAGCTTAGGAGACAGTGTTCCCTACGAGCAGTACTTC.